This T cell receptor beta chain is from a study of blood T cell repertoires in COVID-19. Overall study: PBMCs, B-cell-depleted T cells, or T cells provided the cDNA or gDNA that made up the material.

The V and J ends lost 1 base and 9 bases respectively, with 18 bases between them. The CDR3 has 15 residues. Germline CDR1 reads SNHLY; CDR2 reads FYNNEI. In the source study's methods: Counts of nucleated cells, estimated from reference gene primer amplification, were obtained. Assay: immunoSEQ multiplex PCR; the TCRdb copy retains only in-frame clones and omits some. Clone size and the V and J calls come from that table; the DNA yielded D and trimming. The sample records nearly 65,000 clones, around 80% being singletons. Input material: peripheral blood. The clonotype comes from a human donor in a cohort sampled during active COVID-19. The J gene is TRBJ2-5, the V gene TRBV2, with D possibly matching TRBD2 (7 bases). The CDR3 nucleotides are TGTGCCAGCAGTGAAGAAGCTAGCGGTCCAGGGGCCCAGTACTTC. This codes for CASSEEASGPGAQYF.